This T cell receptor beta chain is drawn from a study of T-cell reconstitution after alpha-beta-depleted transplantation in children. Study-wide findings and caveats: There were some patients whose high TCRbeta diversity at day 60 came from surviving recipient T cells and thymic progenitors. Reported findings indicate that, about two months after transplant, alpha-beta T cells came from several hundred expanded clones, which were derived from non-depleted graft cells.

Researchers prepared the TCRbeta library using unique molecular identifiers, the study reports. TCRdb re-analysed the PCR reads in MiXCR, keeping a single row per CDR3 protein. This table has some 310,000 distinct CDR3 sequences, approximately 20% appearing once. Turning to this clonotype: Its matching antigen is unknown.

The CDR3 extends over 13 amino acids. V was shortened by 3 bases and J by 3 bases, with 9 bases between the two germline ends. Germline V gene sequence: CDR1 SEHNR, CDR2 FQNEAQ (reference sequence). Here the sequenced sample was PBMCs, mostly from graft donor cells, taken 180 days after TCRalphabeta/CD19-depleted stem cell transplant. This receptor was taken from a male patient aged 5 to 17 who had a stem cell transplant for acute lymphoblastic leukemia, so the T cells may come from the graft donor. The chain carries TRBV7-9 and TRBJ2-7; D is undetermined. The CDR3: CASSFISGYEQYF. DNA of the CDR3: TGTGCCAGCAGCTTCATTAGTGGCTACGAGCAGTACTTC.